The 2 T cell receptor beta chains given below trace back to one sample, sequenced in a study of T cells in localized non-small cell lung cancer. The data were produced by immunoSEQ multiplex PCR, yet TCRdb's version contains in-frame clones alone and is incomplete. This table has about 24,000 clones, approximately 91% appearing once. The specimen was peripheral blood, collected before any cancer treatment. These receptors originate from a man aged 35-75 years with stage I squamous cell lung carcinoma.

The chain links TRBV2 to TRBJ1-2, with D perhaps matching TRBD1 (6 bases). The CDR3 extends over 14 amino acids. Germline lookup yields CDR1 SNHLY and CDR2 FYNNEI. The germline V and J ends were trimmed by 8 bases and 2 bases, with 15 bases remaining between them. The CDR3 region is CASLRLRGNYGYTF. The CDR3 DNA reads TGTGCCAGCCTAAGACTCAGGGGAAACTATGGCTACACCTTC.

V and J are TRBV5-1 and TRBJ2-5, with TRBD2 as a possible D gene (7 bases). Germline CDR1 reads SGHRS; CDR2 reads YFSETQ. V lost 1 base and J 2 bases, leaving 15 bases between the germline ends. The CDR3 totals 16 residues. The CDR3 region has the DNA TGCGCCAGCAGCTTGTTCCGGGGGGCGCAGCAAGAGACCCAGTACTTC. It translates to CASSLFRGAQQETQYF.